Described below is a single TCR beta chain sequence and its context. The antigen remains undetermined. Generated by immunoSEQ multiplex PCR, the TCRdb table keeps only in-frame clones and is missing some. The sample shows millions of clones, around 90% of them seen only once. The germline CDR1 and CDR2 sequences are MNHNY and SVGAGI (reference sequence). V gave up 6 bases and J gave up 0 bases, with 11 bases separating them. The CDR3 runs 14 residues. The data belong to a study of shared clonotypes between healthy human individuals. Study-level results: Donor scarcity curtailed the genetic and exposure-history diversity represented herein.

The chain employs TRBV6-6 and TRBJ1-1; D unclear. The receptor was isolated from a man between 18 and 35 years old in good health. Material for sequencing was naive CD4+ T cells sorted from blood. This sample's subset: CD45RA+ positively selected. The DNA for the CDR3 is TGTGCCAGCAGCTCAAGGTGGATGAACACTGAAGCTTTCTTT. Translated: CASSSRWMNTEAFF.